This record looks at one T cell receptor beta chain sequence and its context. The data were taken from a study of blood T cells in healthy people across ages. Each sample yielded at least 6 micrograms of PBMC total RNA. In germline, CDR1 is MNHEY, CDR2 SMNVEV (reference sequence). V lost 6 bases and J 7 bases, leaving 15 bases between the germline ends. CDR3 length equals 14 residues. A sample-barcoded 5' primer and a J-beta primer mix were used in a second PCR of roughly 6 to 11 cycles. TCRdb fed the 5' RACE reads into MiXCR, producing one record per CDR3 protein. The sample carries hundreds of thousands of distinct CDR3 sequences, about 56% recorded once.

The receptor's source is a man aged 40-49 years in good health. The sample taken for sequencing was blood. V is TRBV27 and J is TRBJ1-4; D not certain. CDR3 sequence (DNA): TGTGCCAGCAGCGGAGGTTTGGGCACTGAAAAACTGTTTTTT. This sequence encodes CASSGGLGTEKLFF.